This T cell receptor (beta chain) was captured by sequencing in a study of blood T cell repertoires in COVID-19. In the study overall: Sample material is recorded as cDNA or gDNA derived from T cells, B-cell-depleted T cells, or PBMCs.

Deletions cut 0 bases from V and 3 bases from J, with 15 bases between. This CDR3 has 17 amino acids. Germline-derived CDR1 and CDR2 are SGHRS and YFSETQ. Repertoires were generated with immunoSEQ multiplex PCR, while TCRdb's copy carries only in-frame clones and drops some. The sample lists about 200,000 clones; roughly 90% were seen once. The TCR sequence derives from a woman aged 40 to 50 with acute or convalescent COVID-19. Source material: peripheral blood. This sequence joins TRBV5-1 and TRBJ2-2; TRBD1 might be the D (5 bases). The CDR3: CASSLDRAGSDTGELFF. In DNA form, the CDR3 reads TGCGCCAGCAGCTTGGATAGGGCAGGGTCCGACACCGGGGAGCTGTTTTTT. The entire variable domain, with the rest obtained from reference TRBV5-1 and TRBJ2-2, is as follows: KAGVTQTPRYLIKTRGQQVTLSCSPISGHRSVSWYQQTPGQGLQFLFEYFSETQRNKGNFPGRFSGRQFSNSRSEMNVSTLELGDSALYLCASSLDRAGSDTGELFFGEGSRLTVL.